A single sample is the source of the 22 T cell receptor beta chains below, sequenced in a study of glioma-infiltrating T cells after dendritic cell vaccination. Documented time point: after dendritic cell vaccination, including at tumor progression/relapse. TCRdb keeps only in-frame clones here, not all; method: immunoSEQ multiplex PCR. The table includes approximately 50,000 clones, about 88% detected once. This specimen was blood, taken after dendritic cell vaccination. The receptors derive from a human donor with glioblastoma.

This sequence joins TRBV7-9 and TRBJ2-7, with 10 bases fitting TRBD2. The ends lost 1 base at V and 7 bases at J; junction bases unmatched: 7. CDR1 is SEHNR and CDR2 is FQNEAQ in the germline V gene (reference sequence). This CDR3 is built from 15 residues. The CDR3 reads CASSLGSGRVLEQYF. CDR3 nucleotide sequence: TGTGCCAGCAGCTTAGGGAGCGGGAGGGTATTGGAGCAGTACTTC.

This clone was recorded only once. V gene TRBV27 combines with J gene TRBJ2-1, with 8 bases that match TRBD2. This CDR3 contains 15 residues. V trimming: 11 bases; J trimming: 6 bases; junction bases outside the gene matches: 15. Germline CDR1 reads MNHEY; CDR2 reads SMNVEV (reference sequence). The CDR3 sequence: CASLHSAGAGNEQFF. The CDR3, as DNA: TGTGCCTCCCTCCACTCAGCGGGAGCCGGCAATGAGCAGTTCTTC.

The rearrangement links TRBV9 to TRBJ2-1, with a tentative D call TRBD2 (6 bases). CDR1 is SGDLS, CDR2 YYNGEE, per germline. The CDR3 length is 16 residues. Trimming removed 2 bases from V and 1 base from J, with 13 bases in between. The CDR3 is CASSVGGTRSYNEQFF. CDR3 DNA sequence: TGTGCCAGCAGCGTTGGCGGGACCCGATCCTACAATGAGCAGTTCTTC.

This chain uses TRBV28 with TRBJ2-7; 8 bases map to TRBD1. J gave up 4 bases and V 5 bases, and 10 bases lay outside the gene matches. CDR3 length equals 15 residues. Germline V gene data show CDR1 as MDHEN and CDR2 as SYDVKM. CDR3 sequence (DNA): TGTGCCAGCAGTCCTGTGAGGGACAGGCGGTACGAGCAGTACTTC. Protein sequence: CASSPVRDRRYEQYF.

The rearrangement links TRBV9 to TRBJ1-5; TRBD1 aligns across 7 bases. Unmatched junction bases numbered 4, after V lost 0 bases and J lost 7 bases. The length of the CDR3 is 14 residues. From germline, CDR1 is SGDLS and CDR2 YYNGEE. The CDR3, as DNA: TGTGCCAGCAGCGTAGAGGGGGCCGAGCAGCCCCAGCATTTT. This codes for CASSVEGAEQPQHF.

The chain carries TRBV11-1 and TRBJ1-6, with D uncertain. V dropped 5 bases and J dropped 0 bases, with 5 bases sitting between them. CDR1 is SGHAT and CDR2 is FQDESV in the germline V gene (reference sequence). The CDR3 has 14 residues. The CDR3 is CASSLRSYNSPLHF. For the CDR3, the DNA is TGTGCCAGCAGCCTCCGCTCCTATAATTCACCCCTCCACTTT.

CDR3 amino acids: CASSFGGQSNQPQHF. The DNA of the CDR3 is TGTGCCAGCAGCTTCGGGGGACAGAGCAATCAGCCCCAGCATTTT. This chain joins TRBV11-2 and TRBJ1-5; 7 bases fit TRBD1. The germline V gene encodes CDR1 SGHAT and CDR2 FQNNGV. Trimming at V came to 3 bases and at J to 1 base, leaving 3 bases not matched to a gene. The CDR3 runs to 15 residues.

This chain joins TRBV14 and TRBJ1-1; maybe TRBD1 (5 bases). The germline V gene has CDR1 SGHDN and CDR2 FVKESK. V was cut by 6 bases and J by 0 bases, with 11 bases left in between. The CDR3 covers 14 residues. DNA of the CDR3: TGTGCCAGCAGTTTTAGACAGATGAACACTGAAGCTTTCTTT. Its translation: CASSFRQMNTEAFF.

The J gene is TRBJ1-4, the V gene TRBV28; TRBD1 matches at 7 bases. The CDR3 has 14 amino acids. Germline V CDR1 and CDR2: MDHEN, SYDVKM. V dropped 5 bases and J dropped 7; count of bases not matched to a gene: 7. CDR3 DNA: TGTGCCAGCAGTGTCAGGGGGTCGGTTGAAAAACTGTTTTTT. Translation: CASSVRGSVEKLFF.

The V and J genes are TRBV9 and TRBJ1-4; D may be TRBD1 (5 bases). The CDR3 contains 15 residues. Germline assignment: CDR1 SGDLS and CDR2 YYNGEE. Trimming stripped 0 bases from V and 4 bases from J, with 10 bases between. In DNA form, the CDR3 reads TGTGCCAGCAGCGTAGGTCGAAGGGGTAATGAAAAACTGTTTTTT. This sequence encodes CASSVGRRGNEKLFF. Complete variable domain (other parts from reference TRBV9 and TRBJ1-4): DSGVTQTPKHLITATGQRVTLRCSPRSGDLSVYWYQQSLDQGLQFLIQYYNGEERAKGNILERFSAQQFPDLHSELNLSSLELGDSALYFCASSVGRRGNEKLFFGSGTQLSVL.

This clone was picked up a small number of times. V usage is TRBV18 and J usage is TRBJ2-1, with 8 bases that match TRBD1. Trimming cost V 5 bases and J 2 bases; bases outside gene matches: 2. CDR1 and CDR2 (germline): KGHSH, LQKENI. The CDR3 runs to 14 residues. CDR3 sequence (DNA): TGTGCCAGCTCAGACAGGGGTACCTACAATGAGCAGTTCTTC. Translating gives CASSDRGTYNEQFF.

The chain carries TRBV14 and TRBJ2-1; D is unresolved. This CDR3 is 16 amino acids long. V was pared by 0 bases and J by 0 bases, with 9 bases between. Germline CDR1 and CDR2: SGHDN and FVKESK. CDR3 in DNA: TGTGCCAGCAGCCAAGATCTTCGCGCCTCCTACAATGAGCAGTTCTTC. Translated, it gives CASSQDLRASYNEQFF. Based on the CDR3 plus reference TRBV14 and TRBJ2-1, the full variable domain is EAGVTQFPSHSVIEKGQTVTLRCDPISGHDNLYWYRRVMGKEIKFLLHFVKESKQDESGMPNNRFLAERTGGTYSTLKVQPAELEDSGVYFCASSQDLRASYNEQFFGPGTRLTVL.

This chain joins TRBV5-1 and TRBJ2-1; the match to TRBD2 covers 15 bases. This CDR3 region has 17 residues. V gave up 2 bases and J gave up 6 bases; unmatched junction bases: 6. Germline V gene lookup returns CDR1 SGHRS and CDR2 YFSETQ. CDR3 amino acids: CASSLGLAGGPVNEQFF. CDR3 DNA sequence: TGCGCCAGCAGCTTAGGACTAGCGGGAGGGCCGGTCAATGAGCAGTTCTTC.

The gene calls are TRBV15 and TRBJ1-1; D is possibly TRBD1 (5 bases). Germline V gene sequence: CDR1 LNHNV, CDR2 YYDKDF (reference sequence). Trimming pared 0 bases from V and 8 bases from J, leaving 10 bases between. The CDR3 loop spans 13 amino acids. CDR3 residues: CATSRDGKGEAFF. CDR3 DNA: TGTGCCACCAGCAGAGATGGTAAGGGGGAAGCTTTCTTT. The variable domain in full, with the rest retrieved from reference TRBV15 and TRBJ1-1, is DAMVIQNPRYQVTQFGKPVTLSCSQTLNHNVMYWYQQKSSQAPKLLFHYYDKDFNNEADTPDNFQSRRPNTSFCFLDIRSPGLGDTAMYLCATSRDGKGEAFFGQGTRLTVV.

This clone came up a few times. The chain combines TRBV5-1 with TRBJ2-1; TRBD1 matches 8 bases. V gave up 4 bases and J gave up 10 bases; unmatched junction bases: 13. The CDR3 has 15 amino acids. Germline CDR1 SGHRS, CDR2 YFSETQ. In nucleotides, the CDR3 is TGCGCCAGCAGCCCCGGGACAGGCGCCCTTCGGGAGCAGTTCTTC. As protein: CASSPGTGALREQFF.

The chain combines TRBV27 with TRBJ1-1; D might be TRBD1 (5 bases). Germline loops: CDR1 MNHEY, CDR2 SMNVEV (reference sequence). With 1 base removed from V and 3 bases from J, the gap between germline ends came to 12 bases. The CDR3 length is 15 residues. CDR3 residues: CASSLYSGGDTEAFF. The CDR3 DNA is TGTGCCAGCAGTTTATACAGTGGGGGGGACACTGAAGCTTTCTTT.

The rearrangement joins TRBV7-2 to TRBJ1-6; TRBD1 aligns across 9 bases. The V gene end was trimmed by 5 bases and the J gene end by 7 bases; junction bases not matched to a gene: 6. The V gene's germline CDR1 is SGHTA and CDR2 FQGNSA. This CDR3 is built from 15 residues. Written as DNA, the CDR3 is TGTGCCAGCAGCCCCGGGACAGGGAGAAATTCACCCCTCCACTTT. This sequence encodes CASSPGTGRNSPLHF.

J is TRBJ2-7 and V is TRBV19, with D possibly matching TRBD1 (5 bases). The CDR3 runs to 15 residues. V was clipped by 5 bases and J by 0 bases, with 14 bases between them. The V gene's germline CDR1 is LNHDA and CDR2 SQIVND (reference sequence). The CDR3 DNA reads TGTGCCAGTAGTGGAGTCCACAGGAGCTCCTACGAGCAGTACTTC. This gives the protein CASSGVHRSSYEQYF.

The chain recombines TRBV11-2 with TRBJ2-5, with 8 bases aligning to TRBD1. The CDR3 extends over 14 amino acids. V gave up 7 bases and J gave up 7 bases; unmatched junction bases: 11. The germline V gene encodes CDR1 SGHAT and CDR2 FQNNGV. The CDR3 DNA follows: TGTGCCAGCACCCCCGGGACAGGTCTCCGGACCCAGTACTTC. Its translation: CASTPGTGLRTQYF. Full variable domain (outside the CDR3, taken from reference TRBV11-2 and TRBJ2-5): EAGVAQSPRYKIIEKRQSVAFWCNPISGHATLYWYQQILGQGPKLLIQFQNNGVVDDSQLPKDRFSAERLKGVDSTLKIQPAKLEDSAVYLCASTPGTGLRTQYFGPGTRLLVL.

The chain couples TRBV19 to TRBJ1-2, with D perhaps matching TRBD1 (6 bases). Trimming removed 6 bases at V and 6 bases at J, with 14 bases between. The CDR3 has 13 amino acids. Germline V gene sequence: CDR1 LNHDA, CDR2 SQIVND (reference sequence). Here the CDR3 DNA reads TGTGCCAGTAGCGTCGATCACAGGGATGGCTACACCTTC. This gives the protein CASSVDHRDGYTF.

The CDR3 sequence: CASSLPGTNIIYEQYF. The CDR3 DNA sequence: TGTGCCAGCAGTTTACCCGGGACAAACATTATCTACGAGCAGTACTTC. The V gene is TRBV28, the J gene TRBJ2-7, with a possible D match to TRBD1 (6 bases). There are 16 residues in the CDR3. The germline V gene has CDR1 MDHEN and CDR2 SYDVKM. V shed 2 bases and J shed 3 bases, with 17 bases lying between them.

J is TRBJ1-4 and V is TRBV19; 9 bases line up with TRBD1. Germline CDR1 and CDR2: LNHDA and SQIVND (reference sequence). V lost 4 bases and J lost 5; bases outside the gene matches: 2. The CDR3 has 14 residues. DNA of the CDR3: TGTGCCAGTAGTAAAGGGACAGGGAATGAAAAACTGTTTTTT. Translation: CASSKGTGNEKLFF.